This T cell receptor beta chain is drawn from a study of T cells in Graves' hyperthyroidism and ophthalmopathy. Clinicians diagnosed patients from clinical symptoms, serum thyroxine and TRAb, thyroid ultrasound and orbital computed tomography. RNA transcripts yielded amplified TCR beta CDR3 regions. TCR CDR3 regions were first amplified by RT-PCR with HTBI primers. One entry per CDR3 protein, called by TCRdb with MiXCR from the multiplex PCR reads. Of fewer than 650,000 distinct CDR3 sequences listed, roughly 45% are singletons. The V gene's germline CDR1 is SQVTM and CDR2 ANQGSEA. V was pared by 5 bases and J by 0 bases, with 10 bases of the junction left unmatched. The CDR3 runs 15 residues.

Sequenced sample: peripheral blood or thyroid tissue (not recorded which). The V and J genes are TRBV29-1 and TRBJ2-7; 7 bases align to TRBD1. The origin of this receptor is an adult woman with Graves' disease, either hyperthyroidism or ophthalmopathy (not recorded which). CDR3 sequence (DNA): TGCAGCGTTATGGGACAGAGCTTTGCCTCCTACGAGCAGTACTTC. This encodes CSVMGQSFASYEQYF.